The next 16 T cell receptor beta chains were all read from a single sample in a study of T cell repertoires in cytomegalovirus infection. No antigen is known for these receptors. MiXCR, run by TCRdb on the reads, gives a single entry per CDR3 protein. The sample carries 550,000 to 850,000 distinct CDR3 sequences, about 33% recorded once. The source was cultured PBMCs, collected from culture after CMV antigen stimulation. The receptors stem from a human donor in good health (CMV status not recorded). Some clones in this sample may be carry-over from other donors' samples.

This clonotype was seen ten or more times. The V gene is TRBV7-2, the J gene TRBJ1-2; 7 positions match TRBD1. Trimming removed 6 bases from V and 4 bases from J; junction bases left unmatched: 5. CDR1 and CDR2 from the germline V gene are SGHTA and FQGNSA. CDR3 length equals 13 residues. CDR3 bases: TGTGCCAGCAGTAGCACAGGGGTCTATGGCTACACCTTC. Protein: CASSSTGVYGYTF.

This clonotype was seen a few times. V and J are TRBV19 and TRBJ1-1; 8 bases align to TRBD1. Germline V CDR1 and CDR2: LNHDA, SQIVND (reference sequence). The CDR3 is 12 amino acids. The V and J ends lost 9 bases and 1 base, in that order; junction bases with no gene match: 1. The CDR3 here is CASDRGNTEAFF. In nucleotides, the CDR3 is TGTGCCAGCGACAGGGGGAACACTGAAGCTTTCTTT. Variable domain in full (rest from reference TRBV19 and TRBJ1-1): DGGITQSPKYLFRKEGQNVTLSCEQNLNHDAMYWYRQDPGQGLRLIYYSQIVNDFQKGDIAEGYSVSREKKESFPLTVTSAQKNPTAFYLCASDRGNTEAFFGQGTRLTVV.

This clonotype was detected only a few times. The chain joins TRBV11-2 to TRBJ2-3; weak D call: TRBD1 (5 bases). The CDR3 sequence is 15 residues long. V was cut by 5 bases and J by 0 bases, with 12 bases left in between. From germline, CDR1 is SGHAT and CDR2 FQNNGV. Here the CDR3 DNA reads TGTGCCAGCAGCGCCCCGACAGTTAGCACAGATACGCAGTATTTT. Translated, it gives CASSAPTVSTDTQYF.

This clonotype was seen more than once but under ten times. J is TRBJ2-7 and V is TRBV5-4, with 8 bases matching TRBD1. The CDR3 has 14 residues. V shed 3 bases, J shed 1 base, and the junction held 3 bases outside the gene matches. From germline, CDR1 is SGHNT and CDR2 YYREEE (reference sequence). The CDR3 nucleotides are TGTGCCAGCAGCTGGGGGACAGGTTCCTACGAGCAGTACTTC. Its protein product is CASSWGTGSYEQYF.

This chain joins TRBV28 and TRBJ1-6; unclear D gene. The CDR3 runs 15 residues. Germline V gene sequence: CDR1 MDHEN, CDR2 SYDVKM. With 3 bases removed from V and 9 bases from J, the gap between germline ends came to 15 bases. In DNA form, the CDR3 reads TGTGCCAGCAGTTTGTTGGGTATATCAGGTTCACCCCTCCACTTT. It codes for CASSLLGISGSPLHF.

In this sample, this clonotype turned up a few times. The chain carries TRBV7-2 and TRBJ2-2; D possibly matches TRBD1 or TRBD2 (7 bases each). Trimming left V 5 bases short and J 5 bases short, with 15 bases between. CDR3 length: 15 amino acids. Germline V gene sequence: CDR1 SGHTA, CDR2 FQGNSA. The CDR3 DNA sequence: TGTGCCAGCAGCAGCCCCAGGGGGGGGACCGGGGAGCTGTTTTTT. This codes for CASSSPRGGTGELFF.

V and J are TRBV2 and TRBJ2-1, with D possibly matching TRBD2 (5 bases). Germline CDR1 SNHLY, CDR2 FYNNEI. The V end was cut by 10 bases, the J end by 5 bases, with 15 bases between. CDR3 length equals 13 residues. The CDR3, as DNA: TGTGCCACTAAACCGAGGGCCAACAATGAGCAGTTCTTC. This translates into CATKPRANNEQFF.

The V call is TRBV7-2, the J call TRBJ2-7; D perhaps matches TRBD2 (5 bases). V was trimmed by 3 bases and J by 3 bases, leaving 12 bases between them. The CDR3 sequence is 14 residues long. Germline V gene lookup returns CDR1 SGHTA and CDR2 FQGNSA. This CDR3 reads CASSLVGERYEQYF. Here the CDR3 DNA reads TGTGCCAGCAGCTTGGTCGGGGAGCGCTACGAGCAGTACTTC.

CDR3 DNA: TGTGCCAGCAGTGAGAAATACAGGGGGTTGAATGAGCAGTTCTTC. This gives the protein CASSEKYRGLNEQFF. V and J are TRBV6-1 and TRBJ2-1, with TRBD1 identical over 8 bases. V was clipped by 3 bases and J by 7 bases; unmatched bases: 8. In germline, CDR1 is MNHNS, CDR2 SASEGT. The CDR3 is made up of 15 amino acids.

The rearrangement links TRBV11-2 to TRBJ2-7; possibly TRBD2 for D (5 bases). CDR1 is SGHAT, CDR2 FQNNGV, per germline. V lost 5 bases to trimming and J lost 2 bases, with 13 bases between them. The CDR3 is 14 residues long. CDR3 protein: CASSPPDGAYEQYF. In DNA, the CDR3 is TGTGCCAGCAGCCCACCAGACGGGGCCTACGAGCAGTACTTC.

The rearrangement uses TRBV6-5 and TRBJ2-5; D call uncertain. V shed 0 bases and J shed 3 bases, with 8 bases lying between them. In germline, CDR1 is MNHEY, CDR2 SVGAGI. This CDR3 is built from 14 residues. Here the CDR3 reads CASSYSATEETQYF. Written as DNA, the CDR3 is TGTGCCAGCAGTTACTCGGCTACAGAAGAGACCCAGTACTTC.

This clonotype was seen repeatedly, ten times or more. The CDR3 sequence: CASSPKFSGRGNNEQFF. The CDR3 bases are TGTGCCAGCAGCCCGAAATTTAGCGGGAGAGGTAACAATGAGCAGTTCTTC. This chain joins TRBV7-9 and TRBJ2-1; 9 nucleotides match TRBD2. Germline CDR1 reads SEHNR; CDR2 reads FQNEAQ (reference sequence). This CDR3 spans 17 amino acids. Losses at the gene ends were 5 bases for V and 5 bases for J; bases not matched to a gene: 13. Combining the CDR3 with reference TRBV7-9 and TRBJ2-1 gives the whole variable domain DTGVSQNPRHKITKRGQNVTFRCDPISEHNRLYWYRQTLGQGPEFLTYFQNEAQLEKSRLLSDRFSAERPKGSFSTLEIQRTEQGDSAMYLCASSPKFSGRGNNEQFFGPGTRLTVL.

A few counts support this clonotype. CDR3 region: CASSPQEQFF. The CDR3 DNA is TGTGCCAGCAGCCCCCAGGAGCAGTTCTTC. The rearrangement links TRBV7-2 to TRBJ2-1; no reliable D call. Trimming stripped 5 bases from V and 10 bases from J, with 6 bases between. Germline CDR1 reads SGHTA; CDR2 reads FQGNSA. The CDR3 has 10 residues. Drawing the rest from reference TRBV7-2 and TRBJ2-1, the complete variable domain is GAGVSQSPSNKVTEKGKDVELRCDPISGHTALYWYRQSLGQGLEFLIYFQGNSAPDKSGLPSDRFSAERTGGSVSTLTIQRTQQEDSAVYLCASSPQEQFFGPGTRLTVL.

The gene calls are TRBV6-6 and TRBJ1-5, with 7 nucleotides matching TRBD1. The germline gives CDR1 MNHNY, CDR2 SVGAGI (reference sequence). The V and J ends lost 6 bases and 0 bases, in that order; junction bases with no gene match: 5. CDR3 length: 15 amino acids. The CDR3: CASRMPGGSNQPQHF. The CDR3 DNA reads TGTGCCAGCAGGATGCCAGGGGGTAGCAATCAGCCCCAGCATTTT.

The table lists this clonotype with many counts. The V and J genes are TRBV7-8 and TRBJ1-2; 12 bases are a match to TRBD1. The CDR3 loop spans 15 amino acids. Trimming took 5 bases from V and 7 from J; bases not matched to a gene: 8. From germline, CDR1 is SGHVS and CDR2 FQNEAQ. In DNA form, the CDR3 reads TGTGCCAGCAGCCTGGGGACAGGGGGCTCGGGTGGCTACACCTTC. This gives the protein CASSLGTGGSGGYTF.

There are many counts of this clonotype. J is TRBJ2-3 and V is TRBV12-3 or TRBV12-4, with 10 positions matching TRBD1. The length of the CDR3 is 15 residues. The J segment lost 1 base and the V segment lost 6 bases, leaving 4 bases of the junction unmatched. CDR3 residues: CASRTGTGGTDTQYF. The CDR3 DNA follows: TGTGCCAGCAGAACCGGGACAGGGGGCACAGATACGCAGTATTTT.